The 18 T cell receptor beta chains presented below share a single source sample, sequenced in a study of CD8+ T cells in alopecia areata. TCR sequencing used cDNA made by reverse transcription of extracted RNA. Some clones are missing from TCRdb's copy, which holds only in-frame ones; the method was immunoSEQ multiplex PCR. The sample has about 110,000 clones, approximately 61% seen once; the top ten hold around 25%. Sequenced: NKG2D-low CD8+ T cells sorted from blood. Every receptor here comes from a human donor with alopecia areata.

This clone was detected a few times. This sequence joins TRBV7-9 and TRBJ1-3; D is uncertain. The germline gives CDR1 SEHNR, CDR2 FQNEAQ (reference sequence). The CDR3 runs to 16 residues. V lost 2 bases and J lost 4, with 15 bases in between. The CDR3 bases are TGTGCCAGCAGCTTAACACAAAATGCGAGAGGAAACACCATATATTTT. Amino acids: CASSLTQNARGNTIYF.

The CDR3 loop reads CSVDSGQGNHEQYF. In DNA, the CDR3 is TGCAGCGTAGACTCGGGACAGGGCAACCACGAGCAGTACTTC. The rearrangement links TRBV29-1 to TRBJ2-7; TRBD1 matches 9 bases. Germline V gene lookup returns CDR1 SQVTM and CDR2 ANQGSEA. This CDR3 has 14 residues. The junction had 11 bases not matched to a gene; V was cut back by 6 bases and J by 5 bases.

This chain links TRBV9 with TRBJ2-1; D ambiguous. The V gene's germline CDR1 is SGDLS and CDR2 YYNGEE. This CDR3 contains 15 residues. V was shortened by 0 bases and J by 9 bases, with 16 bases between the two germline ends. Here the CDR3 reads CASSVDGGDVGEQFF. The CDR3 DNA reads as TGTGCCAGCAGCGTAGACGGTGGCGACGTAGGTGAGCAGTTCTTC. Combining the CDR3 with reference TRBV9 and TRBJ2-1 gives the whole variable domain DSGVTQTPKHLITATGQRVTLRCSPRSGDLSVYWYQQSLDQGLQFLIQYYNGEERAKGNILERFSAQQFPDLHSELNLSSLELGDSALYFCASSVDGGDVGEQFFGPGTRLTVL.

This chain joins TRBV7-9 and TRBJ2-7; D is possibly TRBD1 (6 bases). Deletions cut 5 bases from V and 2 bases from J, with 13 bases between. The CDR3 consists of 14 residues. Germline loops: CDR1 SEHNR, CDR2 FQNEAQ (reference sequence). CDR3 DNA: TGTGCCAGCAGCAAAGGGGACACCACCTACGAGCAGTACTTC. Translated: CASSKGDTTYEQYF.

The chain joins TRBV7-6 to TRBJ1-1; TRBD1 might be the D (6 bases). Germline V CDR1 and CDR2: SGHVS, FNYEAQ. This CDR3 region has 14 residues. V gave up 3 bases and J gave up 6 bases, with 14 bases separating them. The CDR3 DNA sequence: TGTGCCAGCAGCTTGAGTACAGGGAGCCCTGAAGCTTTCTTT. Protein product: CASSLSTGSPEAFF.

The rearrangement joins TRBV7-9 to TRBJ1-5; D not certain. The CDR3 length is 16 residues. CDR1 and CDR2 (germline): SEHNR, FQNEAQ (reference sequence). V was cut by 5 bases and J by 4 bases, with 18 bases left in between. CDR3 in amino acids: CASSRLDSPQNQPQHF. DNA of the CDR3: TGTGCCAGCAGCCGGCTGGACTCTCCGCAAAATCAGCCCCAGCATTTT.

This rearrangement joins TRBV9 to TRBJ1-5; 7 bases align to TRBD1. CDR3 length: 14 amino acids. V dropped 3 bases and J dropped 3; count of bases not matched to a gene: 3. Germline V lookup: CDR1 SGDLS, CDR2 YYNGEE. In DNA, the CDR3 is TGTGCCAGCAGCGCAGGACAGGTCAATCAGCCCCAGCATTTT. Protein: CASSAGQVNQPQHF.

The chain recombines TRBV4-1 with TRBJ1-5; no clear D. CDR1 and CDR2 from the germline V gene are MGHRA and YSYEKL. V dropped 1 base and J dropped 4 bases, with 5 bases sitting between them. This CDR3 is built from 13 residues. DNA for the CDR3: TGCGCCAGCAGCCAAGCGGGAAATCAGCCCCAGCATTTT. Its protein product is CASSQAGNQPQHF.

Only a few counts were recorded for this clone. The V gene is TRBV7-8, the J gene TRBJ2-1; 9 bases align to TRBD1. Per the germline V gene, CDR1 is SGHVS and CDR2 is FQNEAQ. This CDR3 spans 15 amino acids. J gave up 2 bases and V 6 bases, and 5 bases lay outside the gene matches. CDR3 nucleotides: TGTGCCAGCAGATCGGGACAGGGAGCCTACAATGAGCAGTTCTTC. Amino acid sequence: CASRSGQGAYNEQFF.

The chain has TRBV2 and TRBJ1-2; D is unclear. Trimming left V 8 bases short and J 4 bases short, with 8 bases between. The germline V gene encodes CDR1 SNHLY and CDR2 FYNNEI. The CDR3 spans 11 residues. The CDR3 loop is CASWGTYGYTF. DNA of the CDR3: TGTGCCAGCTGGGGTACCTATGGCTACACCTTC.

The CDR3 region has the DNA TGCGCCAGCAGCCCGGGCTCCTACGAGCAGTACTTC. Protein product: CASSPGSYEQYF. The chain employs TRBV4-1 and TRBJ2-7; D ambiguous. With 4 bases removed from V and 0 bases from J, the gap between germline ends came to 4 bases. CDR1 MGHRA and CDR2 YSYEKL come from the germline V gene. This CDR3 comprises 12 residues.

This clone was detected only once. This chain links TRBV28 with TRBJ1-1; D not resolved. Germline assignment: CDR1 MDHEN and CDR2 SYDVKM. Trimming stripped 1 base from V and 8 bases from J, with 14 bases between. The CDR3 is 14 residues long. DNA of the CDR3: TGTGCCAGCAGTTTATCGGAGCAATACCCCGAAGCTTTCTTT. Amino acid sequence: CASSLSEQYPEAFF.

The sample holds a few counts of this clone. V is TRBV7-9 and J is TRBJ1-2; 9 nucleotides agree with TRBD1. Per the germline V gene, CDR1 is SEHNR and CDR2 is FQNEAQ (reference sequence). This CDR3 region has 14 residues. After removal of 5 bases from V and 6 bases from J, the junction contained 7 bases not matched to a gene. This CDR3 reads CASSAQGQGNGYTF. Written as DNA, the CDR3 is TGTGCCAGCAGCGCCCAAGGACAGGGGAATGGCTACACCTTC.

The chain uses TRBV7-2 and TRBJ2-1, with TRBD2 as a possible D gene (5 bases). Per the germline V gene, CDR1 is SGHTA and CDR2 is FQGNSA. The CDR3 loop spans 10 amino acids. V shed 5 bases and J shed 9 bases, with 5 bases lying between them. This chain's CDR3 is CASSGSEQFF. The CDR3 DNA reads TGTGCCAGCAGCGGGAGTGAGCAGTTCTTC.

This chain links TRBV29-1 with TRBJ1-1, with 7 bases aligning to TRBD1. J was trimmed by 4 bases and V by 6 bases; bases with no gene match: 5. The germline gives CDR1 SQVTM, CDR2 ANQGSEA. This CDR3 spans 12 amino acids. CDR3 sequence: CSVGSGGTEAFF. The CDR3 DNA reads TGCAGCGTAGGTTCAGGGGGCACTGAAGCTTTCTTT.

The genes are TRBV30 and TRBJ2-5; D possibly corresponds to TRBD1 (5 bases). The CDR3 runs 14 residues. CDR1 and CDR2 (germline): GTSNPN, SVGIG (reference sequence). Between the trimmed V and J ends, which lost 0 bases and 5 bases, there was a span of 13 bases. The CDR3 loop reads CAWSVRRGRETQYF. CDR3 in DNA: TGTGCCTGGAGTGTACGTAGGGGTCGGGAGACCCAGTACTTC.

This chain links TRBV13 with TRBJ2-5; no clear D. V was cut by 3 bases and J by 2 bases, with 22 bases left in between. CDR1 is PRHDT and CDR2 is FYEKMQ in the germline V gene (reference sequence). This CDR3 region has 18 residues. The CDR3 here is CASSLLGDRSSEQETQYF. The DNA for the CDR3 is TGTGCCAGCAGCTTGCTTGGGGATCGCTCTAGTGAACAAGAGACCCAGTACTTC.

This clone was detected a few times. This chain uses TRBV10-3 with TRBJ2-1; 7 bases are a match to TRBD1. CDR3 size: 12 residues. Germline V gene data show CDR1 as ENHRY and CDR2 as SYGVKD. V was clipped by 3 bases and J by 10 bases; unmatched bases: 3. The CDR3 protein is CAISDTGQEQFF. CDR3 in DNA: TGTGCCATCAGTGACACGGGACAGGAGCAGTTCTTC.